This T cell receptor beta chain came from a study of T cells in Graves' hyperthyroidism and ophthalmopathy. V dropped 10 bases and J dropped 5; count of bases not matched to a gene: 11. The length of the CDR3 is 13 residues. CDR1 and CDR2 from the germline V gene are MGHDK and SYGVNS. General study points: Most expanded thyroid clonotypes above 0.001 also appeared in blood. The model anticipated ophthalmopathy a median around six months pre-onset.

At least ten counts were recorded for this clonotype. Its antigen is unknown. RNA transcripts served as the template for amplifying TCR beta CDR3 regions. HTBI primers were employed in a first-round RT-PCR of the TCR CDR3. TCRdb called the multiplex PCR reads again in MiXCR, with one record for every CDR3 protein. There are hundreds of thousands of distinct CDR3 sequences in the sample; about 38% occur only once, and 8.9% lies in the top ten. Graves' hyperthyroidism was deemed stable given no ophthalmopathy progression within 18 months. Recently diagnosed hyperthyroidism of less than 2 months' duration affected patients aged 18 to 65.

The sample consisted of blood. The TCR sequence derives from a man aged 18 to 29 with Graves' hyperthyroidism. The chain couples TRBV25-1 to TRBJ2-7; 7 bases are a match to TRBD2. The DNA of the CDR3 is TGTGCCACCGGCGGGGGAGTTAGCGACGAGCAGTACTTC. Translated: CATGGGVSDEQYF.